This is a list of T cell receptor beta chains from one sample in a study of blood T cell repertoires in COVID-19. TCRdb's copy holds only in-frame clones and misses some; the assay was immunoSEQ multiplex PCR. The repertoire holds hundreds of thousands of clones, with 85% as singletons. The sequencing sample was made of PBMCs or T cells enriched from blood (not recorded which). The receptors here all came from a woman between 45 and 60 years old who had recovered from COVID-19. The CDR3 runs from the conserved cysteine through the conserved F or W. Each record gives: J gene, V gene, CDR3 protein.

TRBJ1-1 | TRBV6-1 | CASSEFSTEAFF
TRBJ2-1 | TRBV6-5 | CASLNRDPYNEQFF
TRBJ1-6 | TRBV6-4 | CASSEGRGRIGNSPLHF
TRBJ1-1 | TRBV2 | CASSGEQGFSVNTEAFF
TRBJ1-1 | TRBV19 | CASSMEQGGTEAFF
TRBJ1-1 | TRBV12-3/TRBV12-4 | CASSRQGSSDAFF
TRBJ2-7 | TRBV7-3 | CASSNGQVGEQYF
TRBJ2-1 | TRBV3-1/TRBV3-2 | CASSQEGVLSEQFF
TRBJ2-7 | TRBV14 | CASSQDPPFREASYEQYF
TRBJ2-1 | TRBV9 | CASTDSAGRATGNEQFF
TRBJ2-1 | TRBV7-9 | CATLLKGGGRNEQFF
TRBJ2-7 | TRBV7-6 | CASSLQGPYEQYF
TRBJ1-2 | TRBV15 | CATSRVSESGYTF
TRBJ1-1 | TRBV19 | CASSIDPTGNTEAFF
TRBJ2-7 | TRBV3-1/TRBV3-2 | CASSQRTGRYEQYF
TRBJ1-2 | TRBV9 | CASSLRGQGAWGYTF
TRBJ2-5 | TRBV5-1 | CASYRDRNLETQYF
TRBJ1-1 | TRBV30 | CAWQGEVMNTEAFF
TRBJ2-1 | TRBV6-2/TRBV6-3 | CASSYSIDKRGSSYNEQFF
TRBJ2-7 | TRBV7-2 | CASSTTSGYEQYF
TRBJ2-5 | TRBV3-1/TRBV3-2 | CASSQDLGGGTQYF
TRBJ1-2 | TRBV18 | CASSPGQGASGYTF
TRBJ2-5 | TRBV7-2 | CASSLAVSVYQETQYF
TRBJ2-7 | TRBV6-2/TRBV6-3 | CASSSITNIAGTYEQYF
TRBJ2-5 | TRBV7-6 | CASSFTGMGETQYF
TRBJ1-6 | TRBV5-1 | CASSLGQGSYNSPLHF
TRBJ2-2 | TRBV19 | CASNWGANTGELFF
TRBJ1-5 | TRBV30 | CAWGRDINQPQHF
TRBJ1-2 | TRBV30 | CAWKREGGGYTF
TRBJ2-1 | TRBV21-1 | CASSKHSKRDNEQFF
TRBJ2-2 | TRBV28 | CASKVQDRDTGELFF
TRBJ2-7 | TRBV9 | CASSVATGSGEQYF
TRBJ2-7 | TRBV4-1 | CASAIGTGASYEQYF
TRBJ1-4 | TRBV7-2 | CASSLRGPGQGSEKLFF
TRBJ2-3 | TRBV5-6 | CASSLAGTSGRTTDTQYF
TRBJ2-1 | TRBV19 | CASSIGGGSYNEQFF
TRBJ2-1 | TRBV7-2 | CASSKGLAGANEQFF
TRBJ2-3 | TRBV5-1 | CASSRRLAGGRGQDTQYF
TRBJ1-5 | TRBV2 | CASSGIQGNQPQHF
TRBJ1-6 | TRBV5-1 | CASSLGVSPLHF
TRBJ2-7 | TRBV5-1 | CASSLGTGVAGTYEQYF
TRBJ1-2 | TRBV5-1 | CASSSYLRGQIDYGYTF
TRBJ1-1 | TRBV6-2/TRBV6-3 | CASSDRHTEAFF
TRBJ1-5 | TRBV10-1 | CASSRQGRNQPQHF
TRBJ1-6 | TRBV19 | CASSSTGSPLHF
TRBJ2-5 | TRBV18 | CASSVTEYQETQYF
TRBJ2-7 | TRBV6-1 | CASSEASSGSREQYF
TRBJ2-2 | TRBV4-1 | CASSRDTATGELFF
TRBJ2-1 | TRBV14 | CASSQLSLAVYNEQFF
TRBJ2-1 | TRBV27 | CASSSLNSNEQFF
TRBJ1-3 | TRBV6-6 | CASSEPGNPGNTIYF
TRBJ1-3 | TRBV6-6 | CASIGGGRGNTIYF
TRBJ1-5 | TRBV4-2 | CASSQDDRVVVPQHF
TRBJ1-2 | TRBV28 | CASRRQVYNYGYTF
TRBJ1-5 | TRBV7-9 | CASSLTGGDQPQHF
TRBJ1-5 | TRBV7-2 | CASSLAPGGNQPQHF